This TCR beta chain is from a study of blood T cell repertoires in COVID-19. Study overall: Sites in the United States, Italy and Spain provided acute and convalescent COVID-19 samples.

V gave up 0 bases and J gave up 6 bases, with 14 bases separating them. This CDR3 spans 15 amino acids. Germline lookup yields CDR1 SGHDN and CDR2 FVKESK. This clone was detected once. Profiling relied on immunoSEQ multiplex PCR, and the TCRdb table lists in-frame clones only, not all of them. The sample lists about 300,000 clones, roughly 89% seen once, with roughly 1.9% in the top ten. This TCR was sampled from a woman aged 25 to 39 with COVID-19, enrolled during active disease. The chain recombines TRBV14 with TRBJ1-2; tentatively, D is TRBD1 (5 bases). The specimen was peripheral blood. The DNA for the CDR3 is TGTGCCAGCAGCCAAGATTTGTCCCGGGGGGATGGCTACACCTTC. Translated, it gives CASSQDLSRGDGYTF.